The TCR beta chain under discussion was sequenced for a study of spatial heterogeneity in lung cancer. This clonotype was seen at least ten times. Its specificity is not known. V lost 2 bases and J lost 7, with 8 bases in between. CDR3 size: 12 residues. The germline CDR1 and CDR2 sequences are LGHNA and YNFKEQ. TCRdb re-called the 5' RACE reads with MiXCR, one entry per CDR3 protein. Counted here are some 21,000 distinct CDR3 sequences, about 4.6% occurring once; the ten biggest clones make up 7.4%. Whole-study findings and limits: More often at tumor resection than at routine follow-up, ubiquitous expanded tumor TCRs were detected in the blood.

The time point was: sample taken at primary tumor resection. Unsorted whole RNA from tumor, nontumor lung or frozen PBMC underwent sequencing. The receptor was isolated from a male donor with early-stage non-small cell lung cancer. The rearrangement joins TRBV4-2 to TRBJ1-1, with D possibly TRBD1 on 5 matching bases. Material: PBMCs, obtained at surgery. CDR3 sequence reads: CASSQNRNEAFF. The CDR3 nucleotides are TGTGCCAGCAGCCAAAACAGGAATGAAGCTTTCTTT.